The rows below give T cell receptor beta chains drawn from one sample of a study of T cell responses to AZD1222 COVID-19 vaccine. Clones were sequenced by immunoSEQ multiplex PCR, and TCRdb holds only the in-frame ones, with some missing. The sample contains about 110,000 clones, about 93% of which appear only once. The material sequenced was peripheral blood, taken on day 0 of AZD1222 vaccination. The origin of the receptors is an adult in good health. Each CDR3 is given with its conserved first and last residue. The D gene is left open where the match is weak. Expanded clones get a size class; other rows say once, few or many, or leave the size out.

len,j_gene,v_gene,d_gene,abundance,CDR3aa,CDR3nt
13,TRBJ1-2,TRBV7-8,-,once,CASSRYPEAGYTF,TGTGCCAGCAGCCGATATCCGGAGGCGGGCTACACCTTC
14,TRBJ1-3,TRBV10-3,-,-,CAISSHYSGNTIYF,TGTGCCATCAGTAGCCACTACTCTGGAAACACCATATATTTT
14,TRBJ1-1,TRBV6-5,-,few,CASSYSNRDHGTFF,TGTGCCAGCAGTTACTCAAACCGGGACCACGGAACTTTCTTT
14,TRBJ2-7,TRBV5-4,TRBD1,once,CASRLDRGPYEQYF,TGTGCCAGCAGGCTAGACAGGGGGCCCTACGAGCAGTACTTC
15,TRBJ1-2,TRBV28,TRBD1,-,CASSSGGRGRYGYTF,TGTGCCAGCAGTTCCGGCGGGAGGGGGCGGTATGGCTACACCTTC
12,TRBJ2-3,TRBV5-1,-,-,CASGMEGRSQYF,TGCGCCAGTGGCATGGAGGGAAGGTCGCAGTATTTT
14,TRBJ2-1,TRBV19,-,-,CASSIDTGSNEQFF,TGTGCCAGTAGTATAGATACAGGAAGCAATGAGCAGTTCTTC
14,TRBJ1-2,TRBV19,-,few,CASREDSTNYGYTF,TGTGCCAGTAGAGAAGACAGCACGAACTATGGCTACACCTTC
14,TRBJ1-1,TRBV7-9,-,-,CASSTQGGYTEAFF,TGTGCCAGCAGCACACAGGGAGGGTACACTGAAGCTTTCTTT
13,TRBJ1-1,TRBV11-2,-,-,CASSKGGATEAFF,TGTGCCAGCAGCAAGGGGGGGGCCACTGAAGCTTTCTTT
13,TRBJ1-2,TRBV29-1,-,-,CSAEPWGGYGYTF,TGCAGCGCAGAGCCTTGGGGGGGCTATGGCTACACCTTC
13,TRBJ1-5,TRBV5-6,-,-,CASSFQGNQPQHF,TGTGCCAGCAGCTTCCAGGGCAATCAGCCCCAGCATTTT
14,TRBJ1-1,TRBV11-3,-,-,CASSLNPGNTEAFF,TGTGCCAGCAGCTTAAATCCGGGGAACACTGAAGCTTTCTTT
15,TRBJ1-2,TRBV4-1,-,-,CASTIRGGGSTGYTF,TGCGCCAGCACCATAAGGGGTGGGGGTTCGACTGGCTACACCTTC
13,TRBJ1-5,TRBV9,-,-,CASSPHPNQPQHF,TGTGCCAGCAGCCCCCATCCTAACCAGCCCCAGCATTTT
17,TRBJ2-3,TRBV27,TRBD1,-,CASSSYLPGQGKDTQYF,TGTGCCAGCAGTTCCTATCTTCCGGGACAGGGGAAAGATACGCAGTATTTT
18,TRBJ1-3,TRBV2,-,once,CASSEAPPRGYSGNTIYF,TGTGCCAGCAGTGAAGCGCCTCCTCGCGGCTACTCTGGAAACACCATATATTTT
14,TRBJ2-1,TRBV27,-,-,CASSYAGIYNEQFF,TGTGCCAGCAGTTATGCGGGAATCTACAATGAGCAGTTCTTC
15,TRBJ1-1,TRBV6-6,TRBD1,-,CASSRDRGRGGEAFF,TGTGCCAGCAGCCGGGACAGGGGGAGGGGTGGTGAAGCTTTCTTT
14,TRBJ2-1,TRBV19,-,-,CASSTGLVGNEQFF,TGTGCCAGTAGTACAGGGTTAGTAGGAAATGAGCAGTTCTTC
13,TRBJ1-1,TRBV28,-,once,CASSVPATGEAFF,TGTGCCAGCAGCGTCCCTGCGACAGGTGAAGCTTTCTTT
13,TRBJ1-5,TRBV6-2/TRBV6-3,-,-,CASSPTGISPQHF,TGTGCCAGCAGTCCGACGGGGATCAGCCCCCAGCATTTT
17,TRBJ2-3,TRBV27,-,-,CASSASGSYFSTDTQYF,TGTGCCAGCAGTGCAAGTGGGTCCTACTTTAGCACAGATACGCAGTATTTT
16,TRBJ1-3,TRBV7-2,TRBD1,once,CASSPNGQGAGNTIYF,TGTGCCAGCAGCCCAAACGGACAGGGGGCTGGAAACACCATATATTTT